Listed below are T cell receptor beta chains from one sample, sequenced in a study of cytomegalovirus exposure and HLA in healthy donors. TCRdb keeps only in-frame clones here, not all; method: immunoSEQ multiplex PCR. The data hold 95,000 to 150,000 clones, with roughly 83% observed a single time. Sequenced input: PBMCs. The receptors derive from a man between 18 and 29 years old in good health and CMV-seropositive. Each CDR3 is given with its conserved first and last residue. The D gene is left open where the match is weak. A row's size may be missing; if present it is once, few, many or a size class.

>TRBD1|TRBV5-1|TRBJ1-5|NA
TGCGCCAGCAGCTTTACAGGGGATCAGCCCCAGCATTTT
CASSFTGDQPQHF
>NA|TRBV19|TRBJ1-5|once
TGTGCCAGTAGTATTCTAGGTTCGGAGCCCCAGCATTTT
CASSILGSEPQHF
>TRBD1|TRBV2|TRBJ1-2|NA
TGTGCCAGCAGTGCGACAGGGCACTATGGCTATACCTTC
CASSATGHYGYTF
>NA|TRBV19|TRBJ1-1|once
TGTGCCAGTAGTCGTTCCCTGAACACTGAAGCTTTCTTT
CASSRSLNTEAFF
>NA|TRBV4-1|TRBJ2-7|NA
TGCGCCAGCCGTCGATTGATAGACTTTTACGAGCAGTACTTC
CASRRLIDFYEQYF
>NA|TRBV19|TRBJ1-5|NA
TGTGCCAGTGAAGGGGATCTCAATCAGCCCCAGCATTTT
CASEGDLNQPQHF
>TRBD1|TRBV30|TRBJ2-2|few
TGTGCCTGGAGGGGACAGGTCGGCACCGGGGAGCTGTTTTTT
CAWRGQVGTGELFF
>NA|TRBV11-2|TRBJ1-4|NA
TGTGCCAGCAGCAGACTAAATGAAAAACTGTTTTTT
CASSRLNEKLFF
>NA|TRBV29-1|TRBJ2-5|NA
TGCAGCGTAGAGGGGATGCAGGGGCAAGAGACCCAGTACTTC
CSVEGMQGQETQYF
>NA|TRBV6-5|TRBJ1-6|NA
TGTGCCAGCAGCACCAGGCCTCTGGGGCCACCCCTCCACTTT
CASSTRPLGPPLHF
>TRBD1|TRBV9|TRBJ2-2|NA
TGTGCCAGCAGCGTAGGGACAGGGTACACCGGGGAGCTGTTTTTT
CASSVGTGYTGELFF
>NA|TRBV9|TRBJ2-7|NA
TGTGCCAGCAGCGTAGATTCCCCCGGGGAGCAGTACTTC
CASSVDSPGEQYF
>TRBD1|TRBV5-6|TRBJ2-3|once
TGTGCCAGCAGCTTGGAACAGGGGGCTCGAACAGATACGCAGTATTTT
CASSLEQGARTDTQYF
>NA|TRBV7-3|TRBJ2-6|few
TGTGCCAGCAGCTTAGGCCTCACCAACGTCCTGACTTTC
CASSLGLTNVLTF
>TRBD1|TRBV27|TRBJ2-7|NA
TGTGCCAGCAGTTCAGGGGGCTCCTACGAGCAGTACTTC
CASSSGGSYEQYF
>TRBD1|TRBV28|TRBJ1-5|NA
TGTGCCAGCAGATCGGGACAGGGGAACGGCAATCAGCCCCAGCATTTT
CASRSGQGNGNQPQHF
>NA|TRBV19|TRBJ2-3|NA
TGTGCCAGTAGTGGTCAGATAACAGATACGCAGTATTTT
CASSGQITDTQYF
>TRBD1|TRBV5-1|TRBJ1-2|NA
TGCGCCAGCAGCTCAGAGACAGGGCTACCGTACACCTTC
CASSSETGLPYTF
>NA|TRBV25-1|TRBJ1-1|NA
TGTGCCAGCAGATCCCAGGGTTTCTCCACTGAAGCTTTCTTT
CASRSQGFSTEAFF
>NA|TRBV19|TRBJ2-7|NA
TGTGCCAGTAGTACTTGGGGCGTTACCTACGAGCAGTACTTC
CASSTWGVTYEQYF
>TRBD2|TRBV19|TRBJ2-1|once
TGTGCCAGTAGTGGCGGTAGCGGGGGACTCAATGAGCAGTTCTTC
CASSGGSGGLNEQFF
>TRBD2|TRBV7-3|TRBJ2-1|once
TGTGCCAGCAGCGCTCAGAGCGGGGGGACCTCCAATGAGCAGTTCTTC
CASSAQSGGTSNEQFF
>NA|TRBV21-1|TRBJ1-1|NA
TGTGCCAGCAGCAAAGAGGGGTGGGCAGTTGAAGCTTTCTTT
CASSKEGWAVEAFF
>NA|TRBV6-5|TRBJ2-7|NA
TGTGCCAGCAGCCTGACAGCAAAGGGCGAGCAGTACTTC
CASSLTAKGEQYF
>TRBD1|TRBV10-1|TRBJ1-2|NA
TGCGCCAGCAGTGACCCCACAGGGGGCTATGGCTACACCTTC
CASSDPTGGYGYTF
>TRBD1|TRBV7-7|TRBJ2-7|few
TGTGCTCCCTGTCCGGGACAGGGCTTCTACGAGCAGTACTTC
CAPCPGQGFYEQYF
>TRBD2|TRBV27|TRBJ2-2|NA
TGTGCCAGCAGTTTTACCGGACTAGCGGGCGGGGAGCTGTTTTTT
CASSFTGLAGGELFF
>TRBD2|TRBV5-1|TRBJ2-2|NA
TGCGCCAGCAGCGAGACTAGCGGCACCGGGGAGCTGTTTTTT
CASSETSGTGELFF
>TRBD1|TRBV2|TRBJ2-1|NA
TGTGCCAGCACCATCATGACAGGGATTAATGAGCAGTTCTTC
CASTIMTGINEQFF
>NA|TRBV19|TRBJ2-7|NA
TGTGCCAGTAGTGGTGGTTTGAGCGAGCAGTACTTC
CASSGGLSEQYF
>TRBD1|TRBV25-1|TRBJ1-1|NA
TGTGCCAGCAGTCCCAGAGGACAGGGGAAGGTTGAAGCTTTCTTT
CASSPRGQGKVEAFF
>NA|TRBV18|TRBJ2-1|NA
TGTGCCAGCTCACCCCCTTCGTCTAATGAGCAGTTCTTC
CASSPPSSNEQFF
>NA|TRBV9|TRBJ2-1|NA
TGTGCCAGCAGCGATAGTAGCTCCTACAATGAGCAGTTCTTC
CASSDSSSYNEQFF
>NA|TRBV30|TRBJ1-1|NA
TGTGCCTGGATGAACAGGAAAAACACTGAAGCTTTCTTT
CAWMNRKNTEAFF
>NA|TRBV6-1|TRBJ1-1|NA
TGTGCCAGCAGTGAAGCACATGAAATGAACACTGAAGCTTTCTTT
CASSEAHEMNTEAFF
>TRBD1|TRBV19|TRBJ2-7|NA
TGTGCCAGTAGAACGGGACAGGGGGTCTACGAGCAGTACTTC
CASRTGQGVYEQYF
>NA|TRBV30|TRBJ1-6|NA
TGTGCCTGGACATCCAATTCACCCCTCCACTTT
CAWTSNSPLHF
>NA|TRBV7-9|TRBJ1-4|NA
TGTGCCAGCTCGGGGTCGCGGCTAATTGTGACTAATGAAAAACTGTTTTTT
CASSGSRLIVTNEKLFF
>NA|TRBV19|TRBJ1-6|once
TGTGCCAGTAGTATAGGGTCAGGGTGGCATTCACCCCTCCACTTT
CASSIGSGWHSPLHF
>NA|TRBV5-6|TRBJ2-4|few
TGTGCCAGCAGTTACAGGGAAACCAAAAACATTCAGTACTTC
CASSYRETKNIQYF
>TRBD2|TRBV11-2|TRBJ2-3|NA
TGTGCCAGCAGCTCCCTCAGGGCAGGGAGGGCAGATACGCAGTATTTT
CASSSLRAGRADTQYF
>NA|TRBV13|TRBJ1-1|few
TGTGCCAGTCGCACAGGGTTAAACACTGAAGCTTTCTTT
CASRTGLNTEAFF
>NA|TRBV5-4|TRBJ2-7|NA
TGTGCCAGCAGCTTGGGGTCCCGGGACAACCACGAGCAGTACTTC
CASSLGSRDNHEQYF
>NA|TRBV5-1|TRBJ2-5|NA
TGCGCCAGCAGCACGGGAGAAGGCCAAGAGACCCAGTACTTC
CASSTGEGQETQYF
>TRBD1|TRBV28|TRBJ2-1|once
TGTGCCAGCAGTTTAAGACAGGGGTCCCACAATGAGCAGTTCTTC
CASSLRQGSHNEQFF
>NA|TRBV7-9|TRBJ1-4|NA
TGTGCCAGCAGCCTATCTACAGGCAATGAAAAACTGTTTTTT
CASSLSTGNEKLFF
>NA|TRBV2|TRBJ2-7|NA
TGTGCCAGCAGTGATCTTGTCGGGGACTACGAGCAGTACTTC
CASSDLVGDYEQYF
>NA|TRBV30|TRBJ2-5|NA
TGTGCCTGGGGATGGACAGTACAAGAGACCCAGTACTTC
CAWGWTVQETQYF
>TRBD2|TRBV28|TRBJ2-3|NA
TGTGCCAGCAGAATAGCGGGGGGGAGCACAGATACGCAGTATTTT
CASRIAGGSTDTQYF
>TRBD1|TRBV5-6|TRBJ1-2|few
TGTGCCAGCAGCTGGGGGACAGGGGGGAACTATGGCTACACCTTC
CASSWGTGGNYGYTF
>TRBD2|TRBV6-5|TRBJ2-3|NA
TGTGCCAGCAGTTACGATGCGGGGGGGAGCACAGATACGCAGTATTTT
CASSYDAGGSTDTQYF
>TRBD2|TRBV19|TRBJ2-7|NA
TGTGCCAGTAGTATGGGACGGGGGGGGACCGAGCAGTACTTC
CASSMGRGGTEQYF
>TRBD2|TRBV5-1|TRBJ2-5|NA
TGCGCCAGCAGTCTTCTAGCGGGGGGAAAGCAAGAGACCCAGTACTTC
CASSLLAGGKQETQYF
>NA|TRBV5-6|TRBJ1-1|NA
TGTGCCAGCAGCTTCGGAGATAAAAACACTGAAGCTTTCTTT
CASSFGDKNTEAFF
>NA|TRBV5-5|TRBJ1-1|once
TGTGCCAGCAGCCCCCGTGGGACATATCTGAACACTGAAGCTTTCTTT
CASSPRGTYLNTEAFF
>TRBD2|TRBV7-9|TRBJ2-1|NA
TGTGCCAGCAGCCCCCCCCGGACTAGCGGTGAGCAGTTCTTC
CASSPPRTSGEQFF
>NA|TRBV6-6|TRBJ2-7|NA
TGTGCCAGCAGTTCAACAGGGGAGGCATCCTACGAGCAGTACTTC
CASSSTGEASYEQYF
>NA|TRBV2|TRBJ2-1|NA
TGTGCCAGCAAGCTAGCGTTGGAATTCAATGAGCAGTTCTTC
CASKLALEFNEQFF